This T cell receptor beta chain was profiled in a study of T cell responses to AZD1222 COVID-19 vaccine. Across the study: Pooled samples include second doses given at about 4 or 12 weeks. Whole-study results and caveats: Within unmutated variant regions lay the reported targets of nearly half of spike-specific TCRs.

The CDR3 covers 14 residues. The V gene's germline CDR1 is SQVTM and CDR2 ANQGSEA. The J segment lost 4 bases and the V segment lost 6 bases, leaving 10 bases of the junction unmatched. Generated by immunoSEQ multiplex PCR, the TCRdb table keeps only in-frame clones and is missing some. The sample has roughly 150,000 clones, around 93% seen once. In regard to this clone: Its antigen is as yet unknown.

The V gene is TRBV29-1, the J gene TRBJ2-7; 9 bases align to TRBD1. The material was peripheral blood, obtained on day 0 of AZD1222 vaccination. This clonotype originated in an adult in good health. CDR3 in amino acids: CSVKRGQGIYEQYF. CDR3 DNA: TGCAGCGTAAAAAGAGGACAGGGGATTTACGAGCAGTACTTC.